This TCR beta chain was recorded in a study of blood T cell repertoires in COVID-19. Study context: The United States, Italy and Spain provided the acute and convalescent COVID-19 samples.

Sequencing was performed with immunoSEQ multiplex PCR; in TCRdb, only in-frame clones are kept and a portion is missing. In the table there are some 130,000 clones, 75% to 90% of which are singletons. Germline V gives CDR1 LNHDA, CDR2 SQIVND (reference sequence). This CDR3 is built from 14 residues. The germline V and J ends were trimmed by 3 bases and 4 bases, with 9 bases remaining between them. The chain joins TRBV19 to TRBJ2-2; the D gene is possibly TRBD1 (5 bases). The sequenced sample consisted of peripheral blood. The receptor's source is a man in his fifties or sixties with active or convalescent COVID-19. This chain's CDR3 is CASSIQGATGELFF. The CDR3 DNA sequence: TGTGCCAGTAGTATCCAGGGTGCCACCGGGGAGCTGTTTTTT.